The T cell receptor (beta chain) under discussion was sequenced for a study of blood T cell repertoires in COVID-19. Germline CDR1 and CDR2: MGHDK and SYGVNS. Trimming took off 5 bases at V and 4 bases at J, with 3 bases between the two ends. This CDR3 comprises 12 residues. Profiling relied on immunoSEQ multiplex PCR, and the TCRdb table lists in-frame clones only, not all of them. The sample records a few hundred thousand clones, approximately 83% being singletons. The chain combines TRBV25-1 with TRBJ2-6; D is ambiguous. The specimen was PBMCs or T cells enriched from blood (not recorded which). The receptor was isolated from a woman aged 50 to 60 who had recovered from COVID-19. The CDR3 loop is CASSQGANVLTF. Written as DNA, the CDR3 is TGTGCCAGCAGTCAAGGGGCCAACGTCCTGACTTTC.